What follows describes a single T cell receptor (beta chain). These data belong to a study of blood T cell repertoires in COVID-19. The wider study: The United States, Italy and Spain supplied acute and convalescent COVID-19 samples. T cells, B-cell-depleted T cells, or PBMCs supplied cDNA or gDNA.

In the original processing: Reference gene primers were amplified, and this amplification served to estimate nucleated cell counts. Clones were sequenced by immunoSEQ multiplex PCR, and TCRdb holds only the in-frame ones, with some missing. Clone size and the V and J calls come from that table; the DNA yielded D and trimming. This table has about 170,000 clones, about 85% appearing once. Trimming cost V 7 bases and J 9 bases, with 13 bases left between them. CDR3 length: 13 residues. From germline, CDR1 is LNHDA and CDR2 SQIVND (reference sequence). Specimen: peripheral blood. This TCR was recovered from a woman of 80 years or more in a cohort sampled during active or convalescent COVID-19. The rearrangement joins TRBV19 to TRBJ1-6, with TRBD1 as a possible D gene (6 bases). The CDR3 loop is CASTGRGFSPLHF. CDR3 bases: TGTGCCAGTACGGGTAGGGGGTTTTCACCCCTCCACTTT.